The rows below give T cell receptor beta chains drawn from one sample of a study of blood T cells in healthy people across ages. TCRdb itself ran the 5' RACE reads through MiXCR, one entry per CDR3 protein. The repertoire has 1.5 million to 2 million distinct CDR3 sequences, roughly 27% of them found once; the top ten carry roughly 8%. Sample: blood. The receptors were sampled from a young woman in good health. CDR3s include the opening cysteine and the closing phenylalanine or tryptophan. D genes are given only for firm matches. Only part of the rows carry a size: once, few, many, or a class if the clone is expanded.

10,TRBJ1-2,TRBV6-1,many,NA,CASSLYGYTF,TGTGCCAGCAGCTTATATGGCTACACCTTC
18,TRBJ2-7,TRBV10-3,NA,NA,CAISEGARTGGRGYEQYF,TGTGCCATCAGTGAGGGGGCCCGAACTGGGGGTAGGGGGTACGAGCAGTACTTC
17,TRBJ2-3,TRBV2,NA,TRBD1,CASSPLQGVRKTDTQYF,TGTGCCAGCTCACCACTCCAGGGGGTTCGTAAAACAGATACGCAGTATTTT
13,TRBJ2-2,TRBV6-6,NA,TRBD2,CASYGGNTRELFF,TGTGCCAGTTACGGGGGGAACACCAGGGAGCTGTTTTTT
12,TRBJ2-5,TRBV5-1,NA,NA,CASSLQAGPQYF,TGCGCCAGCAGCTTGCAGGCGGGGCCCCAGTACTTC
17,TRBJ1-2,TRBV6-1,many,NA,CASTRTLARVFNYGYTF,TGTGCCAGCACTCGAACACTCGCGAGGGTATTTAACTATGGCTACACCTTC
16,TRBJ2-7,TRBV20-1,NA,TRBD2,CSARGTGLGRSYEQYF,TGCAGTGCTAGAGGAACTGGACTAGGCCGGTCCTACGAGCAGTACTTC
16,TRBJ2-5,TRBV21-1,NA,NA,CASSAILRDRVETQYF,TGTGCCAGCAGTGCCATTCTCCGGGACAGGGTAGAGACCCAGTACTTC
14,TRBJ2-7,TRBV6-5,many,TRBD2,CASISTSGPYEQYF,TGTGCCAGCATCTCGACTAGCGGGCCCTACGAGCAGTACTTC
15,TRBJ2-2,TRBV7-6,NA,NA,CASSLHRVDTGELFF,TGTGCCAGCAGCTTACACAGGGTCGACACCGGGGAGCTGTTTTTT
15,TRBJ2-1,TRBV20-1,NA,NA,CSARIGGARYNEQFF,TGCAGTGCTAGAATAGGTGGGGCTCGCTACAATGAGCAGTTCTTC
14,TRBJ1-2,TRBV24-1,NA,NA,CATSDPGRGNRYTF,TGTGCCACCAGCGACCCTGGGAGGGGGAACCGCTACACCTTC
15,TRBJ2-7,TRBV9,NA,NA,CASSVGVSYSYEQYF,TGTGCCAGCAGCGTAGGTGTCAGCTACTCCTACGAGCAGTACTTC
13,TRBJ2-5,TRBV6-5,NA,NA,CASSYLAGETQYF,TGTGCCAGCAGTTATCTTGCTGGGGAGACCCAGTACTTC
13,TRBJ1-6,TRBV29-1,NA,NA,CSTRDLDNSPLHF,TGCAGCACCCGGGACCTGGATAATTCACCCCTCCACTTT
12,TRBJ2-3,TRBV30,NA,TRBD1,CAWGQGADTQYF,TGTGCCTGGGGACAGGGGGCAGATACGCAGTATTTT
17,TRBJ2-1,TRBV24-1,few,TRBD2,CATSDSLAGGLYNEQFF,TGTGCCACCAGTGATAGCCTAGCGGGGGGCCTTTACAATGAGCAGTTCTTC
13,TRBJ2-1,TRBV30,many,TRBD2,CAYLADTYNEQFF,TGTGCCTACCTAGCGGACACCTACAATGAGCAGTTCTTC
15,TRBJ1-2,TRBV5-1,many,TRBD1,CASSLETGGNYGYTF,TGCGCCAGCAGCCTAGAGACAGGGGGCAACTATGGCTACACCTTC
15,TRBJ2-3,TRBV18,few,TRBD1,CASSPSGQSTDTQYF,TGTGCCAGCTCACCATCGGGACAGAGCACAGATACGCAGTATTTT
15,TRBJ2-5,TRBV20-1,NA,TRBD2,CSARRRTSRQETQYF,TGCAGTGCTAGACGAAGGACTAGCAGACAAGAGACCCAGTACTTC
15,TRBJ2-7,TRBV27,few,NA,CASSFQSQGLYEQYF,TGTGCCAGCAGTTTCCAGAGTCAGGGATTATACGAGCAGTACTTC
15,TRBJ1-2,TRBV19,many,TRBD1,CASTSPGTANYGYTF,TGTGCCAGTACCTCCCCCGGGACAGCTAACTATGGCTACACCTTC
14,TRBJ2-7,TRBV18,NA,TRBD1,CASSRPGQGNEQYF,TGTGCCAGCTCACGACCGGGACAGGGCAACGAGCAGTACTTC